A selection of T cell receptor beta chains follows, all from one sample in a study of graft-versus-host responses after intestinal transplantation. Here immunoSEQ multiplex PCR was the method, and the copy in TCRdb shows in-frame clones only, minus some. The sample consists of about 4,500 clones, approximately 30% of them appearing once. Sequenced here: alloreactive CD4+ T cells from a mixed lymphocyte reaction culture, sampled before transplantation. All receptors derive from a human patient who was an organ donor for intestinal transplantation. The CDR3 runs from the conserved cysteine through the conserved F or W. The order of the fields is clone size, J gene, V gene, D gene, CDR3 DNA, CDR3 protein. D genes are given only for firm matches. Clone size is not always given. Where it is, it says once, few, many or a class for expanded clones.

clone_size: -; j_call: TRBJ1-4; v_call: TRBV7-9; d_call: -; cdr3_nt: TGTGCCAGCAGCTTAGCATTTGTGTACAATAATGAAAAACTGTTTTTT; cdr3_aa: CASSLAFVYNNEKLFF
clone_size: -; j_call: TRBJ1-3; v_call: TRBV7-2; d_call: TRBD1; cdr3_nt: TGTGCCAGCAGCTTATCCGGCAGGGGGTCTGGAAACACCATATATTTT; cdr3_aa: CASSLSGRGSGNTIYF
clone_size: -; j_call: TRBJ2-5; v_call: TRBV28; d_call: -; cdr3_nt: TGTGCCAGCAGTTTCCCCGGGAAAGGGGGTACGTACCAAGAGACCCAGTACTTC; cdr3_aa: CASSFPGKGGTYQETQYF
clone_size: medium-sized; j_call: TRBJ1-4; v_call: TRBV6-5; d_call: -; cdr3_nt: TGTGCCAGCAGAGGTAGATTGGGCGAAAAACTGTTTTTT; cdr3_aa: CASRGRLGEKLFF
clone_size: few; j_call: TRBJ2-7; v_call: TRBV5-1; d_call: -; cdr3_nt: TGCGCCAGCAGCTTGGACAGGGACTACGAGCAGTACTTC; cdr3_aa: CASSLDRDYEQYF
clone_size: -; j_call: TRBJ1-3; v_call: TRBV6-5; d_call: -; cdr3_nt: TGTGCCAGCAGTTTGGAGAGCGGAAACACCATATATTTT; cdr3_aa: CASSLESGNTIYF
clone_size: -; j_call: TRBJ2-1; v_call: TRBV4-1; d_call: TRBD2; cdr3_nt: TGCGCCAGCAGCCACAGCGTGGGACTAGATATAAATGAGCAGTTCTTC; cdr3_aa: CASSHSVGLDINEQFF
clone_size: -; j_call: TRBJ2-7; v_call: TRBV5-4; d_call: TRBD2; cdr3_nt: TGTGCCAGCAGCTTGGCGGGGGGTACCTACGAGCAGTACTTC; cdr3_aa: CASSLAGGTYEQYF
clone_size: -; j_call: TRBJ1-5; v_call: TRBV7-9; d_call: -; cdr3_nt: TGTGCCAGCGGATTCCAGGAGCAGCCCCAGCATTTT; cdr3_aa: CASGFQEQPQHF
clone_size: -; j_call: TRBJ1-2; v_call: TRBV6-9; d_call: -; cdr3_nt: TGTGCCAGCAGACCGCCAGGGTCATATGGCTACACCTTC; cdr3_aa: CASRPPGSYGYTF
clone_size: few; j_call: TRBJ1-2; v_call: TRBV7-3; d_call: TRBD1; cdr3_nt: TGTGCCAGCAGTTTACAGGGGCAGGGCTATGGCTACACCTTC; cdr3_aa: CASSLQGQGYGYTF
clone_size: medium-sized; j_call: TRBJ2-5; v_call: TRBV5-1; d_call: -; cdr3_nt: TGCGCCAGCCGGCGTGGGGACCAAGAGACCCAGTACTTC; cdr3_aa: CASRRGDQETQYF
clone_size: -; j_call: TRBJ2-7; v_call: TRBV4-2; d_call: TRBD2; cdr3_nt: TGTGCCAGCAGCCAAGATTTGCCGGGGGACTACTACGAGCAGTACTTC; cdr3_aa: CASSQDLPGDYYEQYF
clone_size: -; j_call: TRBJ1-6; v_call: TRBV30; d_call: -; cdr3_nt: TGTGCCTGGAGTGCTTGGGGGCAATCACCCCTCCACTTT; cdr3_aa: CAWSAWGQSPLHF
clone_size: -; j_call: TRBJ1-2; v_call: TRBV7-9; d_call: TRBD1; cdr3_nt: TGTGCCAGCAGCTTAACGACAGGGAGCTATGGCTACACCTTC; cdr3_aa: CASSLTTGSYGYTF
clone_size: -; j_call: TRBJ2-5; v_call: TRBV6-1; d_call: TRBD1; cdr3_nt: TGTGCCAGCAGTGACAGGGGGCGAGGGACCCAGTACTTC; cdr3_aa: CASSDRGRGTQYF
clone_size: large; j_call: TRBJ2-7; v_call: TRBV6-6; d_call: TRBD2; cdr3_nt: TGTGCCAGCACCCCAGCGGGGGGGGCCCTCGAGCAGTACTTC; cdr3_aa: CASTPAGGALEQYF
clone_size: -; j_call: TRBJ2-3; v_call: TRBV18; d_call: -; cdr3_nt: TGTGCCAGCTCACCACGAAGGACAGCCACAGATACGCAGTATTTT; cdr3_aa: CASSPRRTATDTQYF
clone_size: few; j_call: TRBJ1-6; v_call: TRBV9; d_call: -; cdr3_nt: TGTGCCAGCAGCGTAGCTTTGACAAATTCACCCCTCCACTTT; cdr3_aa: CASSVALTNSPLHF
clone_size: once; j_call: TRBJ2-1; v_call: TRBV25-1; d_call: -; cdr3_nt: TGTGCCAGCAGTGAATATATGGGGTCAATCAACAGGAATGAGCAGTTCTTC; cdr3_aa: CASSEYMGSINRNEQFF
clone_size: medium-sized; j_call: TRBJ2-7; v_call: TRBV19; d_call: -; cdr3_nt: TGTGCCAGTAGTAAAGGACACTCCTACGAGCAGTACTTC; cdr3_aa: CASSKGHSYEQYF
clone_size: -; j_call: TRBJ2-7; v_call: TRBV19; d_call: TRBD2; cdr3_nt: TGTGCCAGTAGTACTAAACCGGGACTAGCGGGGTTTGGCGTATACGAGCAGTACTTC; cdr3_aa: CASSTKPGLAGFGVYEQYF
clone_size: few; j_call: TRBJ1-2; v_call: TRBV2; d_call: -; cdr3_nt: TGTGCCAGCTATAGGTTTGGAGGGGGGGCGCGTGGCTACACCTTC; cdr3_aa: CASYRFGGGARGYTF
clone_size: -; j_call: TRBJ2-7; v_call: TRBV5-4; d_call: -; cdr3_nt: TGTGCCAGCAGCGCGAGGGATAAACCCTACGAGCAGTACTTC; cdr3_aa: CASSARDKPYEQYF
clone_size: -; j_call: TRBJ2-3; v_call: TRBV9; d_call: TRBD2; cdr3_nt: TGTGCCAGCAGCCCTCCCCCTAGCGGGGCTAGCACAGATACGCAGTATTTT; cdr3_aa: CASSPPPSGASTDTQYF
clone_size: -; j_call: TRBJ1-4; v_call: TRBV15; d_call: -; cdr3_nt: TGTGCCACCAGCAGAGAAAGACGGAGTGCAACTAATGAAAAACTGTTTTTT; cdr3_aa: CATSRERRSATNEKLFF
clone_size: few; j_call: TRBJ2-7; v_call: TRBV7-3; d_call: -; cdr3_nt: TGTGCCAGCAGCTTACCCCGCGTGGACGAGCAGTACTTC; cdr3_aa: CASSLPRVDEQYF
clone_size: -; j_call: TRBJ1-6; v_call: TRBV30; d_call: -; cdr3_nt: TGTGCCTGGAGTGTCATATCAGGGAGCTCCTATAATTACCCCCTCCACTTT; cdr3_aa: CAWSVISGSSYNYPLHF
clone_size: -; j_call: TRBJ1-4; v_call: TRBV6-5; d_call: TRBD1; cdr3_nt: TGTGCCAGCAGAACAGACAGGGGGAACGAAAAACTGTTTTTT; cdr3_aa: CASRTDRGNEKLFF
clone_size: medium-sized; j_call: TRBJ1-1; v_call: TRBV18; d_call: -; cdr3_nt: TGTGCCAGCTCACCACAACACACTGAAGCTTTCTTT; cdr3_aa: CASSPQHTEAFF
clone_size: few; j_call: TRBJ1-2; v_call: TRBV7-8; d_call: -; cdr3_nt: TGTGCCAGCAGCTTGGCCCCCGGGGATCGTAACTATGGCTACACCTTC; cdr3_aa: CASSLAPGDRNYGYTF
clone_size: few; j_call: TRBJ1-1; v_call: TRBV11-2; d_call: -; cdr3_nt: TGTGCCAGCAGCTTAGTCGTTGGGGGGGCGAGGACTGAAGCTTTCTTT; cdr3_aa: CASSLVVGGARTEAFF
clone_size: few; j_call: TRBJ1-1; v_call: TRBV20-1; d_call: -; cdr3_nt: TGCAGTGCTAGAATCAACACTGAAGCTTTCTTT; cdr3_aa: CSARINTEAFF